A selection of T cell receptor beta chains follows, all from one sample in a study of shared clonotypes between healthy human individuals. Generated by immunoSEQ multiplex PCR, the TCRdb table keeps only in-frame clones and is missing some. The table has 2 million to 3 million clones, 85% to 95% seen once. The sequencing input was naive CD4+ T cells sorted from blood. Every receptor here comes from a young man in good health. The CDR3 runs from the conserved cysteine through the conserved F or W. The D gene is left open where the match is weak. A row's size may be missing; if present it is once, few, many or a size class.

CDR3aa: CASSFYRGGKETQYF; CDR3nt: TGCGCCAGCAGCTTTTACAGGGGAGGCAAAGAGACCCAGTACTTC; v_gene: TRBV5-1; len: 15; j_gene: TRBJ2-5; abundance: -; d_gene: -
CDR3aa: CASTVTGTNTEAFF; CDR3nt: TGTGCCAGCACAGTGACAGGGACGAACACTGAAGCTTTCTTT; v_gene: TRBV2; len: 14; j_gene: TRBJ1-1; abundance: -; d_gene: TRBD1
CDR3aa: CASSSDSNSNQPQHF; CDR3nt: TGTGCCAGTAGTTCGGACAGCAATAGCAATCAGCCCCAGCATTTT; v_gene: TRBV19; len: 15; j_gene: TRBJ1-5; abundance: few; d_gene: -
CDR3aa: CASSYSNSDNEKLFF; CDR3nt: TGTGCCAGCAGTTACTCGAACAGCGATAATGAAAAACTGTTTTTT; v_gene: TRBV6-5; len: 15; j_gene: TRBJ1-4; abundance: -; d_gene: -
CDR3aa: CASSYGWTSYEQYF; CDR3nt: TGTGCCAGCAGTTACGGATGGACCTCCTACGAGCAGTACTTC; v_gene: TRBV6-5; len: 14; j_gene: TRBJ2-7; abundance: -; d_gene: -
CDR3aa: CASSPERAAYEQYF; CDR3nt: TGTGCCAGCAGCCCTGAGAGGGCAGCCTACGAGCAGTACTTC; v_gene: TRBV7-9; len: 14; j_gene: TRBJ2-7; abundance: -; d_gene: -
CDR3aa: CASSSPGVASGHNEQFF; CDR3nt: TGTGCCAGCAGCTCCCCGGGTGTGGCTAGCGGACACAATGAGCAGTTCTTC; v_gene: TRBV7-9; len: 17; j_gene: TRBJ2-1; abundance: -; d_gene: TRBD2
CDR3aa: CASSPRPARGHEQYF; CDR3nt: TGTGCCAGCAGCCCCAGACCCGCCAGGGGGCACGAGCAGTACTTC; v_gene: TRBV6-5; len: 15; j_gene: TRBJ2-7; abundance: -; d_gene: TRBD1
CDR3aa: CASSFIGTGGTEAFF; CDR3nt: TGTGCCAGCAGCTTTATTGGGACAGGGGGCACTGAAGCTTTCTTT; v_gene: TRBV5-8; len: 15; j_gene: TRBJ1-1; abundance: -; d_gene: TRBD1
CDR3aa: CAISPIAGGYADTQYF; CDR3nt: TGTGCCATCAGCCCCATAGCGGGAGGGTACGCAGATACGCAGTATTTT; v_gene: TRBV10-3; len: 16; j_gene: TRBJ2-3; abundance: -; d_gene: TRBD2
CDR3aa: CAIPPPGTSGGSYEQYF; CDR3nt: TGCGCCATCCCCCCCCCTGGGACTAGCGGGGGCTCCTACGAGCAGTACTTC; v_gene: TRBV10-1; len: 17; j_gene: TRBJ2-7; abundance: -; d_gene: TRBD2
CDR3aa: CASRGTGGFTYEQYF; CDR3nt: TGTGCCAGCAGAGGGACAGGGGGCTTTACCTACGAGCAGTACTTC; v_gene: TRBV11-2; len: 15; j_gene: TRBJ2-7; abundance: -; d_gene: TRBD1
CDR3aa: CAIRATETQYF; CDR3nt: TGTGCCATCCGGGCGACAGAGACCCAGTACTTC; v_gene: TRBV7-9; len: 11; j_gene: TRBJ2-5; abundance: -; d_gene: -
CDR3aa: CASSQGAPVEQYF; CDR3nt: TGCGCCAGCAGTCAGGGGGCCCCGGTAGAGCAGTACTTC; v_gene: TRBV4-1; len: 13; j_gene: TRBJ2-5; abundance: -; d_gene: TRBD1
CDR3aa: CASRTGGESGNTIYF; CDR3nt: TGTGCCAGCAGGACCGGTGGAGAATCCGGAAACACCATATATTTT; v_gene: TRBV6-5; len: 15; j_gene: TRBJ1-3; abundance: -; d_gene: -
CDR3aa: CASSRQLSGNTIYF; CDR3nt: TGTGCCAGTAGCAGACAGCTGTCTGGAAACACCATATATTTT; v_gene: TRBV19; len: 14; j_gene: TRBJ1-3; abundance: -; d_gene: -
CDR3aa: CASSFAGGNEQFF; CDR3nt: TGTGCCAGCAGCTTCGCCGGGGGCAATGAGCAGTTCTTC; v_gene: TRBV7-9; len: 13; j_gene: TRBJ2-1; abundance: -; d_gene: -
CDR3aa: CASSVGGTAGDTQYF; CDR3nt: TGTGCCAGCAGCGTAGGGGGGACAGCGGGAGATACGCAGTATTTT; v_gene: TRBV9; len: 15; j_gene: TRBJ2-3; abundance: -; d_gene: -
CDR3aa: CASARGQGALLTPREQYF; CDR3nt: TGTGCCAGCGCCCGAGGACAGGGGGCGCTACTTACCCCCCGCGAGCAGTACTTC; v_gene: TRBV27; len: 18; j_gene: TRBJ2-7; abundance: -; d_gene: TRBD1
CDR3aa: CASSTNRGTYGYTF; CDR3nt: TGTGCCAGCAGCACTAACAGGGGGACTTATGGCTACACCTTC; v_gene: TRBV9; len: 14; j_gene: TRBJ1-2; abundance: -; d_gene: TRBD1